The clone carrying this T cell receptor (beta chain) has just one count. RNA in amounts of roughly 0.45 to 1 ug was reverse transcribed with random hexamers. An immunoSEQ multiplex PCR amplified TCR beta CDR3 over 54 Vbeta and 13 Jbeta. TCRdb re-called the immunoSEQ multiplex PCR reads through MiXCR, storing one row per CDR3 protein. The data show about 300,000 distinct CDR3 sequences, 70% to 90% seen once. The data were taken from a study of CD8 T cells in Susac syndrome. The CDR3 spans 15 residues. V was trimmed by 0 bases and J by 3 bases, leaving 12 bases between them. Germline V gene data show CDR1 as MNHEY and CDR2 as SVGAGI.

The receptor's source is a human donor with multiple sclerosis. Sequencing was carried out using CD8+ T cells from PBMCs. The V gene is TRBV6-5, the J gene TRBJ2-7; weak D call: TRBD2 (5 bases). DNA for the CDR3: TGTGCCAGCAGTTACTCCGGTAGCGTTTACTACGAGCAGTACTTC. Translation gives CASSYSGSVYYEQYF.